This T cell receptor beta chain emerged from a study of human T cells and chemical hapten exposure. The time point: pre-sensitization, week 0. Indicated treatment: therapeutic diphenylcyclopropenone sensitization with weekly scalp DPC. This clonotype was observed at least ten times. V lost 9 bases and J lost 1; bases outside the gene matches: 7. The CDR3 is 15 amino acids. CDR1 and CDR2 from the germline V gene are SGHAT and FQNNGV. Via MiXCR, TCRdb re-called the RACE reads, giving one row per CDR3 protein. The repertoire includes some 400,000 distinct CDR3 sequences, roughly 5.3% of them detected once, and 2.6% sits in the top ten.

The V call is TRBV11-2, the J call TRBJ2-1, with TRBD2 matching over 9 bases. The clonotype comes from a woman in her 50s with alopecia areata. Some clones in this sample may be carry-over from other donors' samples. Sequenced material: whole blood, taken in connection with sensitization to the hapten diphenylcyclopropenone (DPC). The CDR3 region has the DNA TGTGCCAGTAGTCGGCTAGCGGGATCCTACAATGAGCAGTTCTTC. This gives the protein CASSRLAGSYNEQFF.